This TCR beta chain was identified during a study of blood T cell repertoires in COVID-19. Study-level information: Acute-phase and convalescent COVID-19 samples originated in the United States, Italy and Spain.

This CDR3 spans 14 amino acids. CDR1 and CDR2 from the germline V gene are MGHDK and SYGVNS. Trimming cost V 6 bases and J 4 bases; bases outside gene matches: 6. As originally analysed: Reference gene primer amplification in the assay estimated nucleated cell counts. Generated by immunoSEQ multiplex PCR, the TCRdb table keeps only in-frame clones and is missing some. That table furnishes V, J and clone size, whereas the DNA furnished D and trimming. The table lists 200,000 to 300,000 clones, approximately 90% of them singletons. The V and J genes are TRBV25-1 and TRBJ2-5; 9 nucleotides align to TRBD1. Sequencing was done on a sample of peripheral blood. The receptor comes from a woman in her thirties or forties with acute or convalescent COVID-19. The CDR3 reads CASRLGGQGETQYF. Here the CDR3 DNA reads TGTGCCAGCAGATTGGGGGGACAGGGAGAGACCCAGTACTTC.